This TCR beta chain was sequenced in a study of blood T cells in healthy people across ages. A remark on this clonotype: Its antigen is not identified.

Points from the study as a whole: CMV infection status of these donors was not known. Long-lived donors carried more naive CD4+ cells and greater diversity than aged donors.

Germline V lookup: CDR1 MNHEY, CDR2 SVGAGI. This CDR3 is 14 amino acids long. V was pared by 0 bases and J by 1 base, with 6 bases between. It was with a sample-barcoded 5' primer and a J-beta primer mix that a second PCR of roughly 6 to 11 cycles was run. TCRdb reprocessed the 5' RACE reads with MiXCR, giving one entry per CDR3 protein. The sample consists of 600,000 to 1,000,000 distinct CDR3 sequences, approximately 25% of them appearing once. Another study also made use of these data, one on T cells of mothers and their children.

The rearrangement joins TRBV6-5 to TRBJ1-1; D not resolved. The origin of this receptor is a boy younger than 18 in good health. Sequences were obtained from blood. CDR3 nucleotides: TGTGCCAGCAGTTACTCAACCGAGAACACTGAAGCTTTCTTT. Translating it yields CASSYSTENTEAFF.